The subject of this entry is one T cell receptor (beta chain). The specificity of this receptor is unknown. Base qualities are missing; no much larger clone stands one base away. In the same sample, other DNA sequences code for this CDR3. CD8 naive samples were obtained by positive selection for CCR7 among CD45RO-negative cells, yielding a CD45RA+CCR7+ population from which TemRA cells were excluded. Donors were healthy HIV-negative adults with no recently reported acute infections or vaccinations. Every donor was a Caucasian adult living in Nashville, Tennessee, USA. Blood was obtained by leukapheresis, after which PBMCs were separated by Ficoll-Histopaque density gradient centrifugation and cryopreserved in liquid nitrogen vapor phase. Analytical flow cytometry was used to check the purity and quantity of every magnetically sorted T cell population. From each sorted fraction, genomic DNA was isolated and quantified by UV absorbance on a Nanodrop 2000c.

This sample is drawn from a study of shared clonotypes between healthy human individuals (dated by TCRdb to 2020 to 2022). Background on the whole study: A few men and a couple of women, aged 18 to 49 years, made up the cohort. Per donor, leukapheresis produced somewhere between about 0.8 and 9.5 billion PBMCs. For each donor, CD4 naive and CD4 memory were each run on three plates, CD8 naive on two plates, and CD8 memory on one plate. To increase sequencing depth and limit assay-specific biases, TCR repertoire library preparation and sequencing were carried out by different laboratories using diverse techniques. To estimate repertoire size and how much clonotypes are shared between individuals, the study performed deep sequencing of blood TCR repertoires from 4 to 6 healthy adults. The study at large found these results: Higher generation probabilities were observed for clonotypes shared by all four sorted-subset donors than for non-shared clonotypes. Incomplete sequencing was indicated by rarefaction of sorted-subset datasets, despite the large sequencing depth. Larger estimated clonotype richness was generally found for naive subsets than for memory subsets. Based on pairwise subsampling, the degree of clonotype sharing among donors was expected to be affected by sequencing depth. Because the study included only a small number of donors, the genetic and exposure-history diversity represented was limited. Across a few donors, roughly 5% of naive CD4, roughly 3.5% of naive CD8, 2.3% of memory CD4, and over 0.35% of memory CD8 clonotypes were shared. Only blood was sampled, and tissue TCR repertoires likely differ from those in blood.

The germline V gene (reference sequence) provides CDR1 LNHDA and CDR2 SQIVND. The CDR3 covers 13 residues, taking in both the cysteine and the phenylalanine. The read is trimmed to its CDR3 DNA, 39 bases read in frame from base 1. Trimming takes 5 bases from V and 3 bases from J, and the germline ends sit 11 bases apart. TCR CDR3 regions were amplified from genomic DNA by multiplex PCR using the deep immunoSEQ assay. For each cell subset, the extracted genomic DNA was distributed evenly across all wells of several immunoSEQ 96-well plates, and each plate served as one replicate. Each replicate PCR for sorted subsets received around 200 ng genomic DNA, equal to 28,000 or so T cell genomes. Purified libraries were quantified with a Qubit 3.0 fluorometer, sized on a Bioanalyzer 2100, and re-quantified with the KAPA Library Quantification kit. Every immunoSEQ 96-well plate was sequenced on a separate single-read 150-cycle Illumina NextSeq 550 flow cell. On the study's bioinformatics: The immunoSEQ output contained only junctional sequences without quality scores, so filtering could not match that applied to full-length reads. Sequences were annotated with PyIR, a Python wrapper for IgBLAST v1.9, and V/J genes and CDR3 were assigned using IMGT germline references. Reads were removed for weak V/J assignments (E-value above 1e-6), missing CDR3, stop codons, out-of-frame junctions, or ambiguous translated residues. V3J clonotypes were defined as sequences sharing the same inferred V gene, J gene, and CDR3 amino acid sequence. Percentage overlap between repertoires was calculated by dividing the number of shared unique clonotypes by the size of the smaller repertoire. RTK rarefaction, the Chao1 estimator, and Recon v2.1 estimates of unobserved clonotypes were used to assess repertoire richness. For all TCRbeta clonotypes obtained by the gDNA method from a handful of donors, generation probabilities were computed with OLGA. TCRdb took over this immuneACCESS table, retaining in-frame rearrangements with V and J assigned. Such tables are incomplete; in checked studies, under half of the missing clones stem from an unresolved V gene, and the remainder is unexplained. V and J calls and clone size come straight from that table; D and trimming were deduced from the DNA. Here the sample has millions of clones; about 95% occur a single time. The ten largest make up 0.85% to 1.2% of the sample.

Recombination linked TRBV19 to TRBJ2-7; the D gene is possibly TRBD2, with 6 bases matching. The sequencing input was naive CD8+ T cells sorted from blood. This specimen's cell subset or site label, interpreted: CD45RA+CCR7+. This clonotype was obtained from a man aged 18 to 29 in good health. The CDR3 reads CASSPGTVYEQYF. The DNA sequence follows: TGTGCCAGTAGTCCCGGGACTGTCTACGAGCAGTACTTC.